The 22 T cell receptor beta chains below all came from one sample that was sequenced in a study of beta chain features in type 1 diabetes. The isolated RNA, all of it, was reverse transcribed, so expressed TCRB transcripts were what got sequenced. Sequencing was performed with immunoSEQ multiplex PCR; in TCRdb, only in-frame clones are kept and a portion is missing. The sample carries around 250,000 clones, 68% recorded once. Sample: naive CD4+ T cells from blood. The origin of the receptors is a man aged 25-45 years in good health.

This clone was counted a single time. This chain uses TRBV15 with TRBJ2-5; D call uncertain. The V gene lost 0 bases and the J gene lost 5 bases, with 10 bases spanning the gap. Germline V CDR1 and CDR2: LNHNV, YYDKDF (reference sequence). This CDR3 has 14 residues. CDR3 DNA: TGTGCCACCAGCAGAGATCGGAGTCGGGAGACCCAGTACTTC. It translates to CATSRDRSRETQYF.

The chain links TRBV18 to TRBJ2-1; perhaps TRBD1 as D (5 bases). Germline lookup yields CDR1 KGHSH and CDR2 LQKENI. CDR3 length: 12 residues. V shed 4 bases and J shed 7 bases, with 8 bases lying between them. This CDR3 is CASSLQGNEQFF. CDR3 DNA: TGTGCCAGCTCACTTCAGGGAAATGAGCAGTTCTTC.

The CDR3 sequence: CASSLQGLDEQYF. The CDR3, as DNA: TGTGCCAGCAGCTTACAAGGGTTGGACGAGCAGTACTTC. The chain joins TRBV5-4 to TRBJ2-7; D gene ambiguous. The germline V gene has CDR1 SGHNT and CDR2 YYREEE (reference sequence). The CDR3 spans 13 residues. V was cut by 2 bases and J by 5 bases, with 11 bases left in between.

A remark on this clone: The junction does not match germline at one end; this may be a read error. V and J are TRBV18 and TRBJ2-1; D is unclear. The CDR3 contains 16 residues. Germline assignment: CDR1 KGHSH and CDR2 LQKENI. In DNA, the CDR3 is TGTGCCAGCTCCCCACCGGTCTTACCCCCTTACAATGAGCAGTTCTTC. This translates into CASSPPVLPPYNEQFF. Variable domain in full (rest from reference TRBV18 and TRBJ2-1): NAGVMQNPRHLVRRRGQEARLRCSPMKGHSHVYWYRQLPEEGLKFMVYLQKENIIDESGMPKERFSAEFPKEGPSILRIQQVVRGDSAAYFCASSPPVLPPYNEQFFGPGTRLTVL.

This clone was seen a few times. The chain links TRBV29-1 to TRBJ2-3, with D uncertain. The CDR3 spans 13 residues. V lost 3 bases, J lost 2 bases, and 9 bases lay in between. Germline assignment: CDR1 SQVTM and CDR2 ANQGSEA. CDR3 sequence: CSVESPLTDTQYF. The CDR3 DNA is TGCAGCGTTGAGAGTCCCCTCACAGATACGCAGTATTTT.

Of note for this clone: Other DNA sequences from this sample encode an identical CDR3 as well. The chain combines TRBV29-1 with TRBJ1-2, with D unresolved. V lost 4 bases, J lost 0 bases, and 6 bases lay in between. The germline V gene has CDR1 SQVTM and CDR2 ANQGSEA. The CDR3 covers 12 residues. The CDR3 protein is CSVGSPNYGYTF. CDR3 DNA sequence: TGCAGCGTTGGCAGTCCTAACTATGGCTACACCTTC.

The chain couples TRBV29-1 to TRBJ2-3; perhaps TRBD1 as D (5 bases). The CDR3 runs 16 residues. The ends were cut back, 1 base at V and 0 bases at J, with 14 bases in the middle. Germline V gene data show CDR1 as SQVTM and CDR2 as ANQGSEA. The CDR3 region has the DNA TGCAGCGTTGAAGGGGAAAGAGGACACAGCACAGATACGCAGTATTTT. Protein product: CSVEGERGHSTDTQYF.

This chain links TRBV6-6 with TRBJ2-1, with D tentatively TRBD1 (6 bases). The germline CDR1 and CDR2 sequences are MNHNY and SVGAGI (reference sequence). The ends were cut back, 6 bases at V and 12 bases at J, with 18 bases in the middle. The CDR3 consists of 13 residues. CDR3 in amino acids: CASSLQGWGGQFF. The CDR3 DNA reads TGTGCCAGCAGCTTGCAGGGGTGGGGTGGGCAGTTCTTC.

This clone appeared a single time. CDR3 amino acids: CASSLTTGNNSPLHF. As DNA, the CDR3 is TGCGCCAGCAGCTTGACGACAGGGAATAATTCACCCCTCCACTTT. V gene TRBV5-1 combines with J gene TRBJ1-6, with TRBD1 matching 7 bases. V was clipped by 1 base and J by 5 bases; unmatched bases: 3. The CDR3 covers 15 residues. Germline assignment: CDR1 SGHRS and CDR2 YFSETQ.

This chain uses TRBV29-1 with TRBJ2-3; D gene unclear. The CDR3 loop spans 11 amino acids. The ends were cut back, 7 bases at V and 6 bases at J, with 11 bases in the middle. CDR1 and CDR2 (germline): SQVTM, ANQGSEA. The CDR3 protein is CSGGLADTQYF. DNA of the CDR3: TGCAGCGGTGGTTTAGCTGATACGCAGTATTTT.

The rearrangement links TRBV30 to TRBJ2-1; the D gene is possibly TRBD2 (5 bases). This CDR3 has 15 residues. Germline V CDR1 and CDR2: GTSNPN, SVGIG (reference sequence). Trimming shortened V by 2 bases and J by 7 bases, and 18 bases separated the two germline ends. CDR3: CAWSRRRNLPNEQFF. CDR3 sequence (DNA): TGTGCCTGGAGTCGAAGGAGGAATCTGCCGAATGAGCAGTTCTTC. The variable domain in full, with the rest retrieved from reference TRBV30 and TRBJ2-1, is SQTIHQWPATLVQPVGSPLSLECTVEGTSNPNLYWYRQAAGRGLQLLFYSVGIGQISSEVPQNLSASRPQDRQFILSSKKLLLSDSGFYLCAWSRRRNLPNEQFFGPGTRLTVL.

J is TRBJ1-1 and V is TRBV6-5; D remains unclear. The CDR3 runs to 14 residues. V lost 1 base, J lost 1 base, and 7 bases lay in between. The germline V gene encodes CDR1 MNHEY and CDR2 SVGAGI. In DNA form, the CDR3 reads TGTGCCAGCAGTTACTTGCAGTCGAACACTGAAGCTTTCTTT. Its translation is CASSYLQSNTEAFF.

CDR3 sequence reads: CASSSTYEQYF. The CDR3 bases are TGTGCCAGCAGTTCGACGTACGAGCAGTACTTC. The J gene is TRBJ2-7, the V gene TRBV28; D uncertain. This CDR3 is built from 11 residues. Germline V gene data show CDR1 as MDHEN and CDR2 as SYDVKM. V was shortened by 4 bases and J by 4 bases, with 5 bases between the two germline ends.

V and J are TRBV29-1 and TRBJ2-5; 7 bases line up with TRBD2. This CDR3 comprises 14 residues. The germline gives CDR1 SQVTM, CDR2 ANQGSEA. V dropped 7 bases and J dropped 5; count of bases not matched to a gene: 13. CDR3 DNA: TGCAGCGCCGGACCCCTCGCGGGAGTTGAGACCCAGTACTTC. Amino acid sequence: CSAGPLAGVETQYF.

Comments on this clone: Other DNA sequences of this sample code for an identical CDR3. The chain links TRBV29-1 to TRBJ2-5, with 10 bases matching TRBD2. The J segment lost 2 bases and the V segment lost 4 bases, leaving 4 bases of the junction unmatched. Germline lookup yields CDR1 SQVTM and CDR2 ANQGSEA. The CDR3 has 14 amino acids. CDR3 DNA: TGCAGCGTTGCTGGGACTAGCGTACAAGAGACCCAGTACTTC. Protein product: CSVAGTSVQETQYF.

The CDR3 is CASSPVWGQGNEQFF. CDR3 DNA: TGTGCCAGCAGCCCTGTGTGGGGACAGGGCAATGAGCAGTTCTTC. The chain recombines TRBV7-2 with TRBJ2-1; 9 bases are a match to TRBD1. The CDR3 totals 15 residues. The V and J ends lost 5 bases and 6 bases, in that order; junction bases with no gene match: 8. Germline V gene data show CDR1 as SGHTA and CDR2 as FQGNSA.

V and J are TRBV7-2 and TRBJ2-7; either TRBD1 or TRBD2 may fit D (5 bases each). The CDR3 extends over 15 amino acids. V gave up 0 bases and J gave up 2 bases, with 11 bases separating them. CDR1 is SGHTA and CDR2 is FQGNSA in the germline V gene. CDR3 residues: CASSLAWQGPYEQYF. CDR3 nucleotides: TGTGCCAGCAGCTTAGCGTGGCAGGGACCCTACGAGCAGTACTTC.

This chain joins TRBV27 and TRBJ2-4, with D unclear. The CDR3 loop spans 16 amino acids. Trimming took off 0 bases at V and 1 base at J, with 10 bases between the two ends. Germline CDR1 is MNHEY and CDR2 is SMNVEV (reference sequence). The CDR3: CASSLSPYLAKNIQYF. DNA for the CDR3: TGTGCCAGCAGTTTATCGCCATATTTGGCCAAAAACATTCAGTACTTC.

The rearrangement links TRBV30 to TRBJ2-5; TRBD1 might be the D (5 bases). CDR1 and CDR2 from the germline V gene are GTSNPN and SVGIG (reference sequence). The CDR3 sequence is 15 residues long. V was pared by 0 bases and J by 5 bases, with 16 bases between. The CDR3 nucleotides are TGTGCCTGGAGTGTACAATTGGGGCCTAGGGAGACCCAGTACTTC. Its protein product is CAWSVQLGPRETQYF.

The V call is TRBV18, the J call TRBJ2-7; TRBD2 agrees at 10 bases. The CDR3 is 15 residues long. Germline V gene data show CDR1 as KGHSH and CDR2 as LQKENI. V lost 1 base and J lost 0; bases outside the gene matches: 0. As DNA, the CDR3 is TGTGCCAGCTCACCACTAGCGGGGGGCTCCTACGAGCAGTACTTC. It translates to CASSPLAGGSYEQYF.

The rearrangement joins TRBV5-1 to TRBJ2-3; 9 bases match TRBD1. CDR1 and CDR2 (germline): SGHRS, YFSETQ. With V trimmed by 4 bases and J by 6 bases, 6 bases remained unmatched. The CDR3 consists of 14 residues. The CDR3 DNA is TGCGCCAGCAGCCCGGGACAGGGTGGTGATACGCAGTATTTT. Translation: CASSPGQGGDTQYF.

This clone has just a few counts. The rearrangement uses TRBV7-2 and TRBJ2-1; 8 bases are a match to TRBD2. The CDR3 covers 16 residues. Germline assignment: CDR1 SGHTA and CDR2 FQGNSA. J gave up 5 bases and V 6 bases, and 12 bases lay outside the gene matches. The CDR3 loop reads CASRPPGLAHHNEQFF. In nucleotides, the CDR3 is TGTGCCAGCAGACCTCCCGGACTAGCTCACCACAATGAGCAGTTCTTC.